One and the same sample provided the 31 T cell receptor beta chains below, sequenced in a study of T-cell memory formation after mild COVID-19. A single record per CDR3 protein comes from TCRdb applying MiXCR to the 5' RACE reads. Among roughly 89,000 distinct CDR3 sequences, roughly 16% were seen once, and the ten largest hold 39%. Sequenced sample: PBMCs or a T cell subset sorted from them (not recorded which). These TCRs come from a man between 18 and 29 years old who had mild COVID-19 (a few samples of this study predate the infection). Cell type and time point are not known.

A remark on this clonotype: One junction end does not reproduce the germline sequence, and a read error may be involved. The chain couples TRBV7-7 to TRBJ2-1; 8 nucleotides align to TRBD1. Germline V CDR1 and CDR2: SSHAT, FNYEAQ (reference sequence). This CDR3 region has 15 residues. The CDR3 region has the DNA TGTGCTAGCAGCTTAGACCAGGGGGCGCTTAATGAGCAGTTCTTC. Translation gives CASSLDQGALNEQFF.

This clonotype was recorded a few times. This chain connects TRBV7-9 to TRBJ1-1; 7 nucleotides agree with TRBD1. CDR1 is SEHNR, CDR2 FQNEAQ, per germline (reference sequence). The junction had 12 bases not matched to a gene; V was cut back by 5 bases and J by 6 bases. The CDR3 runs 15 residues. For the CDR3, the DNA is TGTGCCAGCAGCCCGACAGGGTTTTGCTTCTCTGAAGCTTTCTTT. This sequence encodes CASSPTGFCFSEAFF. Drawing the rest from reference TRBV7-9 and TRBJ1-1, the complete variable domain is DTGVSQNPRHKITKRGQNVTFRCDPISEHNRLYWYRQTLGQGPEFLTYFQNEAQLEKSRLLSDRFSAERPKGSFSTLEIQRTEQGDSAMYLCASSPTGFCFSEAFFGQGTRLTVV.

This clonotype was counted between two and nine times. This sequence joins TRBV13 and TRBJ2-7, with D hard to call. Germline V gene data show CDR1 as PRHDT and CDR2 as FYEKMQ (reference sequence). The germline V and J ends were trimmed by 1 base and 0 bases, with 7 bases remaining between them. This CDR3 has 14 residues. The CDR3 nucleotides are TGTGCCAGCAGCTTAGTTCAGAGCTCCTACGAGCAGTACTTC. Translated, it gives CASSLVQSSYEQYF.

This clonotype was picked up a small number of times. V and J are TRBV7-2 and TRBJ2-7; 11 bases are a match to TRBD2. Germline values: CDR1 SGHTA, CDR2 FQGNSA. The V segment lost 5 bases and the J segment 0 bases; nucleotides outside the gene matches: 6. CDR3 length: 16 residues. This CDR3 reads CASSASSGGSSYEQYF. CDR3 coding DNA: TGTGCCAGCAGCGCGTCTAGCGGGGGGAGCTCCTACGAGCAGTACTTC.

The chain employs TRBV9 and TRBJ1-2, with D unresolved. Between the trimmed V and J ends, which lost 5 bases and 1 base, there was a span of 12 bases. The CDR3 runs to 14 residues. CDR1 SGDLS and CDR2 YYNGEE come from the germline V gene. The CDR3 DNA sequence: TGTGCCAGCAGTGGGGTAGGGATTAACTATGGCTACACCTTC. This sequence encodes CASSGVGINYGYTF.

The rearrangement uses TRBV7-3 and TRBJ1-1, with D hard to call. Per the germline V gene, CDR1 is SGHTA and CDR2 is FQGTGA. V was clipped by 1 base and J by 4 bases, with 13 bases between them. The CDR3 has 15 residues. CDR3 in amino acids: CASSLIRAERTEAFF. The CDR3 bases are TGTGCCAGCAGCTTAATTCGGGCAGAGCGCACTGAAGCTTTCTTT.

This clonotype was detected a few times. The gene calls are TRBV7-8 and TRBJ2-1, with a tentative D call TRBD1 (5 bases). This CDR3 is built from 15 residues. V lost 1 base and J 4 bases, leaving 11 bases between the germline ends. CDR1 SGHVS and CDR2 FQNEAQ come from the germline V gene. The CDR3 spells CASSLGQGQYNEQFF. Here the CDR3 DNA reads TGTGCCAGCAGCTTAGGGCAGGGTCAGTACAATGAGCAGTTCTTC.

This clonotype was detected ten times or more. The chain is built from TRBV20-1 and TRBJ2-1; 9 positions agree with TRBD1. CDR3 length: 13 residues. J gave up 6 bases and V 5 bases, and 5 bases lay outside the gene matches. Germline CDR1 and CDR2: DFQATT and SNEGSKA (reference sequence). The CDR3 here is CSAAGQGFNEQFF. CDR3 DNA sequence: TGCAGTGCTGCGGGACAGGGATTCAATGAGCAGTTCTTC.

This clonotype occurred a few times. This rearrangement joins TRBV4-1 to TRBJ2-5; D possibly matches TRBD1 or TRBD2 (5 bases each). The germline V and J ends were trimmed by 0 bases and 3 bases, with 17 bases remaining between them. The CDR3 length is 17 residues. Germline V gene lookup returns CDR1 MGHRA and CDR2 YSYEKL. CDR3 nucleotide sequence: TGCGCCAGCAGCCAAGACGAGGTTGGGACCATAAAAGAGACCCAGTACTTC. It yields the protein CASSQDEVGTIKETQYF.

There are a few counts of this clonotype. V usage is TRBV12-3 or TRBV12-4 and J usage is TRBJ2-5, with a tentative D call TRBD2 (6 bases). Between the trimmed V and J ends, which lost 0 bases and 1 base, there was a span of 12 bases. CDR3 length equals 16 residues. The CDR3 loop is CASSLARRAGQETQYF. CDR3 DNA sequence: TGTGCCAGCAGTTTAGCGCGGAGGGCAGGCCAAGAGACCCAGTACTTC.

The chain couples TRBV5-1 to TRBJ2-7, with D possibly matching TRBD2 (6 bases). The CDR3 length is 15 residues. The germline gives CDR1 SGHRS, CDR2 YFSETQ. The V gene lost 4 bases and the J gene lost 6 bases, with 20 bases spanning the gap. The CDR3 loop is CASSASSARWIEQYF. CDR3 DNA: TGCGCCAGCAGCGCCTCTAGCGCCCGTTGGATCGAGCAGTACTTC.

The chain employs TRBV7-8 and TRBJ1-1; 9 bases agree with TRBD1. The CDR3 extends over 15 amino acids. The germline gives CDR1 SGHVS, CDR2 FQNEAQ. The ends lost 1 base at V and 5 bases at J; junction bases unmatched: 5. In nucleotides, the CDR3 is TGTGCCAGCAGCTTAGGTACGACAGGGGGTACTGAAGCTTTCTTT. This encodes CASSLGTTGGTEAFF.

The CDR3 spells CASSLTGGSANNEQFF. The CDR3 DNA reads as TGTGCCAGCAGCCTTACAGGGGGCTCGGCTAACAATGAGCAGTTCTTC. The gene calls are TRBV3-1 and TRBJ2-1; 9 bases line up with TRBD1. The germline V gene encodes CDR1 LGHDT and CDR2 YNNKEL (reference sequence). The CDR3 has 16 amino acids. V lost 4 bases, J lost 5 bases, and 9 bases stayed unmatched.

This chain joins TRBV7-9 and TRBJ1-2, with D tentatively TRBD1 (5 bases). The CDR3 totals 13 residues. CDR1 SEHNR and CDR2 FQNEAQ come from the germline V gene (reference sequence). Trimming stripped 7 bases from V and 5 bases from J, with 14 bases between. The CDR3 loop is CASTEGPIYGYTF. As DNA, the CDR3 is TGTGCCAGCACCGAGGGGCCGATTTATGGCTACACCTTC.

The chain recombines TRBV29-1 with TRBJ2-1, with D possibly being TRBD1 (6 bases). CDR3 length: 13 amino acids. CDR1 and CDR2 (germline): SQVTM, ANQGSEA. The CDR3 nucleotides are TGCAGTGGGACACGGGTTGACTACAATGAGCAGTTCTTC. Protein sequence: CSGTRVDYNEQFF.

This clonotype was counted only a few times. The rearrangement uses TRBV4-1 and TRBJ2-5; TRBD1 matches 8 bases. This CDR3 region has 14 residues. Germline trimming cut 0 bases from V and 5 bases from J; bases unmatched to any gene: 2. Germline CDR1 reads MGHRA; CDR2 reads YSYEKL. In DNA form, the CDR3 reads TGCGCCAGCAGCCAAGAGGGACAGGCGGAGACCCAGTACTTC. Protein product: CASSQEGQAETQYF.

This sequence joins TRBV4-1 and TRBJ2-3, with D possibly matching TRBD1 (7 bases). Trimming shortened V by 3 bases and J by 0 bases, and 13 bases separated the two germline ends. Germline V gene data show CDR1 as MGHRA and CDR2 as YSYEKL. CDR3 length: 16 residues. CDR3 sequence (DNA): TGCGCCAGCAGCCAGACGACAGGGACTAGCACAGATACGCAGTATTTT. This sequence encodes CASSQTTGTSTDTQYF.

The chain recombines TRBV7-6 with TRBJ2-3, with 8 nucleotides matching TRBD2. Germline CDR1 SGHVS, CDR2 FNYEAQ. CDR3 length: 15 residues. V dropped 5 bases and J dropped 6; count of bases not matched to a gene: 10. CDR3 amino acids: CASSRPAGVGDTQYF. The CDR3 nucleotides read TGTGCCAGCAGCCGACCAGCGGGGGTTGGGGATACGCAGTATTTT.

J is TRBJ2-1 and V is TRBV6-2 or TRBV6-3, with TRBD2 matching over 10 bases. J gave up 4 bases and V 2 bases, and 8 bases lay outside the gene matches. There are 17 residues in the CDR3. Germline CDR1 is MNHEY and CDR2 is SVGEGT. CDR3 coding DNA: TGTGCCAGCAGTTACCTTCATCTAGCGGGGGCATACAATGAGCAGTTCTTC. It specifies CASSYLHLAGAYNEQFF.

This clonotype was counted only a few times. The V and J genes are TRBV3-1 and TRBJ1-3; a weak D match, TRBD1 (6 bases). Per the germline V gene, CDR1 is LGHDT and CDR2 is YNNKEL (reference sequence). V dropped 2 bases and J dropped 3 bases, with 11 bases sitting between them. The CDR3 consists of 15 residues. The CDR3 sequence is CASSQRPGDGNTIYF. The CDR3, as DNA: TGTGCCAGCAGCCAACGGCCAGGGGATGGAAACACCATATATTTT.

CDR3 coding DNA: TGTGCCAGCAGCTTTACAGCGGTCGATGAGCAGTTCTTC. This codes for CASSFTAVDEQFF. The chain uses TRBV5-4 and TRBJ2-1, with D maybe TRBD2 (5 bases). The CDR3 totals 13 residues. From germline, CDR1 is SGHNT and CDR2 YYREEE (reference sequence). Trimming stripped 2 bases from V and 8 bases from J, with 11 bases between.

This clonotype has more than one count but fewer than ten. This chain joins TRBV4-3 and TRBJ1-2, with unresolved D. CDR3 length: 15 residues. Germline V gene sequence: CDR1 LGHNA, CDR2 YSLEER. With 2 bases removed from V and 2 bases from J, the gap between germline ends came to 12 bases. In DNA form, the CDR3 reads TGCGCCAGCAGCCAATCCAGGAAAATAAACTATGGCTACACCTTC. Translating it yields CASSQSRKINYGYTF.

This clonotype has more than one count but fewer than ten. The genes are TRBV3-1 and TRBJ1-3; D gene uncertain. V gave up 0 bases and J gave up 2 bases, with 11 bases separating them. The CDR3 is made up of 16 amino acids. Germline-derived CDR1 and CDR2 are LGHDT and YNNKEL (reference sequence). The CDR3 nucleotides read TGTGCCAGCAGCCAAGAGTGGCCTGGCACTGGAAACACCATATATTTT. Encoded protein: CASSQEWPGTGNTIYF.

The chain is built from TRBV6-2 or TRBV6-3 and TRBJ2-6; 7 bases are a match to TRBD1. CDR1 MNHEY and CDR2 SVGEGT come from the germline V gene. The V gene end was trimmed by 6 bases and the J gene end by 3 bases; junction bases not matched to a gene: 11. The CDR3 covers 17 residues. CDR3 sequence (DNA): TGTGCCAGCAGCCCGGGACAGATGATTAATGGGGCCAACGTCCTGACTTTC. Protein sequence: CASSPGQMINGANVLTF.

The gene calls are TRBV12-3 or TRBV12-4 and TRBJ2-6; the D is unclear. The V end lost 5 bases, the J end lost 1 base, and 21 bases lay between the germline ends. CDR3 length equals 19 residues. The CDR3 DNA sequence: TGTGCCAGCAGTGGTTCGTCGGGCGCGGATACGTCTGGGGCCAACGTCCTGACTTTC. Translating it yields CASSGSSGADTSGANVLTF.

The chain links TRBV9 to TRBJ2-7; TRBD1 or TRBD2 may be the D gene (6 bases each). This CDR3 has 15 amino acids. Germline lookup yields CDR1 SGDLS and CDR2 YYNGEE. V lost 4 bases to trimming and J lost 3 bases, with 17 bases between them. The CDR3 spells CASSLEGGPNYEQYF. The CDR3 coding sequence is TGTGCCAGCAGCCTAGAGGGGGGTCCCAACTACGAGCAGTACTTC.

There are a few counts of this clonotype. The chain combines TRBV9 with TRBJ2-7; TRBD2 might be the D (6 bases). The CDR3 sequence is 16 residues long. Trimming removed 0 bases at V and 0 bases at J, with 13 bases between. Germline V gene lookup returns CDR1 SGDLS and CDR2 YYNGEE. CDR3 sequence: CASSVGPLASSYEQYF. For the CDR3, the DNA is TGTGCCAGCAGCGTAGGGCCCCTAGCGAGCTCCTACGAGCAGTACTTC.

Only a few counts were recorded for this clonotype. CDR3 nucleotide sequence: TGTGCCAGCAGCTTATTCGAAAAACTGTTTTTT. Translated: CASSLFEKLFF. V is TRBV7-9 and J is TRBJ1-4; D call uncertain. Looked up from germline, CDR1 is SEHNR and CDR2 is FQNEAQ (reference sequence). This CDR3 spans 11 amino acids. Trimming removed 2 bases at V and 8 bases at J, with 3 bases between.

This clonotype has a handful of counts. The chain links TRBV12-3 or TRBV12-4 to TRBJ1-4; perhaps TRBD1 as D (5 bases). The CDR3 runs 15 residues. Trimming shortened V by 2 bases and J by 7 bases, and 14 bases separated the two germline ends. This CDR3 is CASSLTPGLSEKLFF. CDR3 bases: TGTGCCAGCAGTTTAACCCCGGGACTTAGTGAAAAACTGTTTTTT.

V gene TRBV19 combines with J gene TRBJ2-7; a weak D match, TRBD2 (5 bases). Germline V lookup: CDR1 LNHDA, CDR2 SQIVND (reference sequence). V was cut by 3 bases and J by 2 bases, with 11 bases left in between. This CDR3 spans 14 amino acids. CDR3 in amino acids: CASSIAGPAYEQYF. In DNA form, the CDR3 reads TGTGCCAGTAGTATTGCGGGTCCGGCCTACGAGCAGTACTTC.

This chain joins TRBV27 and TRBJ2-3; D gene unclear. The CDR3 has 14 residues. V dropped 1 base and J dropped 5 bases, with 10 bases sitting between them. From germline, CDR1 is MNHEY and CDR2 SMNVEV (reference sequence). The CDR3 DNA reads as TGTGCCAGCAGTTTATTTCCCCGGGTAGATACGCAGTATTTT. As protein: CASSLFPRVDTQYF.